This T cell receptor (beta chain) is drawn from a study of T-cell memory formation after mild COVID-19. Across the study: TCR clustering was largely donor specific. Findings of the study overall: Pre-infection memory showed some responding clones, and this suggested that cross-reactive memory joined. Day 15 to 85 contracting clones showed balanced CD4/CD8; day 15 to 37 expanders favored CD4+.

Researchers used 5'RACE with constant-segment primers to make TCR alpha and TCR beta cDNA libraries that carry sample barcodes and UMIs. Each CDR3 protein is one row after TCRdb ran MiXCR on the 5' RACE reads. The sample holds 450,000 or so distinct CDR3 sequences, around 18% seen once. As to this clonotype: Its specificity is unknown.

Germline V gene sequence: CDR1 SGHDT, CDR2 YYEEEE. Losses at the gene ends were 4 bases for V and 8 bases for J; bases not matched to a gene: 5. The CDR3 covers 13 residues. The chain has TRBV5-6 and TRBJ2-1; 8 bases are a match to TRBD1. The sequencing input was PBMCs or a T cell subset sorted from them (not recorded which). This sequence originates from an adult woman who had mild COVID-19 (a few samples of this study predate the infection). Cell type and time point are not known. The CDR3 sequence is CASSLTGDDEQFF. In nucleotides, the CDR3 is TGTGCCAGCAGCCTGACAGGGGACGATGAGCAGTTCTTC. The whole variable domain, remainder taken from reference TRBV5-6 and TRBJ2-1, is DAGVTQSPTHLIKTRGQQVTLRCSPKSGHDTVSWYQQALGQGPQFIFQYYEEEERQRGNFPDRFSGHQFPNYSSELNVNALLLGDSALYLCASSLTGDDEQFFGPGTRLTVL.